Listed here is a single TCR beta chain. Its matching antigen is unknown. CDR3 size: 14 residues. In germline, CDR1 is SQVTM, CDR2 ANQGSEA. The ends were cut back, 7 bases at V and 0 bases at J, with 13 bases in the middle. 13 Jbeta primers and 60 Vbeta primers were used for the PCR. Sequencing was performed with immunoSEQ multiplex PCR; in TCRdb, only in-frame clones are kept and a portion is missing. Of 170,000 or so clones listed, about three quarters are singletons. The entry originates in a study of cytomegalovirus exposure and HLA in healthy donors. Study overall: Among the 350 to 500 donors who were genotyped, 70% to 90% fell in the genetic ancestry cluster that is associated with self-reported Caucasian donors. General observations from the study: The Asian-associated ancestry cluster reportedly had fewer N-insertions than the approximately 670-donor mean in a later analysis. Altogether, about 160 TCR beta chains were recorded as cytomegalovirus-associated. A few V segments could not be told apart, such as TRBV6-2 and TRBV6-3, and were left out.

The genes are TRBV29-1 and TRBJ2-1, with D possibly TRBD1 on 6 matching bases. The clonotype comes from a woman between 55 and 75 years old in good health and CMV-seropositive. The sample comprised PBMCs. This chain's CDR3 is CSAPRQASYNEQFF. The CDR3 DNA is TGCAGCGCCCCGCGACAGGCCTCCTACAATGAGCAGTTCTTC.